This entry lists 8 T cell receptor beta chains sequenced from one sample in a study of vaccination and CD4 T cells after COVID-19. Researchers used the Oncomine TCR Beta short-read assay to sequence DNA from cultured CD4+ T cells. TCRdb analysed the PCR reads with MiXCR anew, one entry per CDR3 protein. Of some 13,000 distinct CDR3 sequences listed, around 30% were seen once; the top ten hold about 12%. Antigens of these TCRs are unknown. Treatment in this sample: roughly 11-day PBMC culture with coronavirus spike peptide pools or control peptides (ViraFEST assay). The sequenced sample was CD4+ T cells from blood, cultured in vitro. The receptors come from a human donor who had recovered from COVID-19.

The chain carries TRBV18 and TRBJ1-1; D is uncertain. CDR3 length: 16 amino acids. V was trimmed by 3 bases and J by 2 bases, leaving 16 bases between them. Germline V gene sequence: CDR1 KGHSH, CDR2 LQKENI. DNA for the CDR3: TGTGCCAGCTCACCCCGGCAGGTGGCGTCAAACACTGAAGCTTTCTTT. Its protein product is CASSPRQVASNTEAFF.

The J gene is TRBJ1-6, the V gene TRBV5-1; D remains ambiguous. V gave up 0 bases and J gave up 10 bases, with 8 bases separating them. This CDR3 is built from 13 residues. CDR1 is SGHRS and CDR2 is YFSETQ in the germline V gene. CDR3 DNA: TGCGCCAGCAGCTTGGCGGGGAGATCACCCCTCCACTTT. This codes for CASSLAGRSPLHF.

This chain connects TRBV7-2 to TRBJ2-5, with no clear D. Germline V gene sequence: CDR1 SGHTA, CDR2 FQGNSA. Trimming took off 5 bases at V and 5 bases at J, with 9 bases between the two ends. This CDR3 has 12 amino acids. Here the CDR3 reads CASSPGFETQYF. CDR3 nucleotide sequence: TGTGCCAGCAGCCCCGGGTTTGAGACCCAGTACTTC.

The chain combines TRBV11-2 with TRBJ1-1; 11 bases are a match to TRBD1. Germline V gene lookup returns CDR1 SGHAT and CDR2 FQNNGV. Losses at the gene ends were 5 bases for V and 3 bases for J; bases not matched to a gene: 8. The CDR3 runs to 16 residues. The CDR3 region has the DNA TGTGCCAGCAGCCCCCGGACAGGGGGCTCCTACACTGAAGCTTTCTTT. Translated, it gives CASSPRTGGSYTEAFF.

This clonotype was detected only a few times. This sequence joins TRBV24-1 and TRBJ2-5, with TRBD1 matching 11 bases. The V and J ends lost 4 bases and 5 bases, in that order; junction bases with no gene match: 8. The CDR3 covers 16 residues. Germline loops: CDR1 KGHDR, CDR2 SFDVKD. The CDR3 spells CATSEAGTGGLETQYF. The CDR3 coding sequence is TGTGCCACCAGTGAGGCCGGGACAGGGGGTTTGGAGACCCAGTACTTC.

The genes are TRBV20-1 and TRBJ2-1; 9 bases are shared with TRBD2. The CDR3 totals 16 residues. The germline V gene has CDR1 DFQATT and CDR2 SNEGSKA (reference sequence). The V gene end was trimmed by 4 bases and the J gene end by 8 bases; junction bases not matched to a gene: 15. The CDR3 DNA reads TGCAGTGCTAACATAGGACTAGCGAGTCTTCGGGATGAGCAGTTCTTC. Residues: CSANIGLASLRDEQFF.

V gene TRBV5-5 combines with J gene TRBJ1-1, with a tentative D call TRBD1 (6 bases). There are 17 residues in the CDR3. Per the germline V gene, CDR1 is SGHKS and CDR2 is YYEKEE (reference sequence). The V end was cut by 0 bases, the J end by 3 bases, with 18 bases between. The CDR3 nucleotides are TGTGCCAGCAGCTTGGGGGGGGCAGGGTTCGGTCACACTGAAGCTTTCTTT. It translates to CASSLGGAGFGHTEAFF.

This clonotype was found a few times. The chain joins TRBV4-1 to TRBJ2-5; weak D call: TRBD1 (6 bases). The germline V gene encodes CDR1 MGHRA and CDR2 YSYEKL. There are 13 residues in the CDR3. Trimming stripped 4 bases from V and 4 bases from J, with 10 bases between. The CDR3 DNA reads TGCGCCAGCAGCCCTGGACAGCGAGAGACCCAGTACTTC. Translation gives CASSPGQRETQYF.